The table lists the clone carrying this T cell receptor beta chain with a few counts. Antigen: not known. TCRdb redid the calling of the reads with MiXCR, one entry per CDR3 protein. The top ten clones hold roughly an eighth of a sample with about 830,000 distinct CDR3 sequences, around a third of them seen once. The CDR3 extends over 14 amino acids. Germline-derived CDR1 and CDR2 are DFQATT and SNEGSKA (reference sequence). Trimming removed 2 bases at V and 2 bases at J, with 13 bases between. The data are from a study of T cell repertoires in cytomegalovirus infection. For the study at large: Peptides in the study included HLA-C-restricted and HLA-B-restricted CMV epitopes.

Broader study findings: The study found HLA-C-restricted CMV-specific TCR beta clonotypes dominating the ex vivo response. Cumulative frequency of public TCR beta families picked out carriers of CMV plus the relevant HLA.

V gene TRBV20-1 combines with J gene TRBJ2-7; tentatively, D is TRBD2 (6 bases). This material consisted of cultured CD8+ T cells from PBMCs, taken from culture after CMV antigen stimulation. The TCR sequence derives from a human donor in good health (CMV status not recorded). Some clones in this sample may be carry-over from other donors' samples. The CDR3: CSARRILAPYEQYF. CDR3 bases: TGCAGTGCTAGACGCATACTAGCCCCCTACGAGCAGTACTTC.